These T cell receptor beta chains were read from a single sample in a study of blood T cell repertoires in COVID-19. The protocol was immunoSEQ multiplex PCR, while the TCRdb copy is restricted to in-frame clones and leaves out a portion. The data show roughly 69,000 clones, around 87% seen once. The sequenced sample consisted of peripheral blood. The receptor set was obtained from a man in his fifties or sixties with acute or convalescent COVID-19. Each CDR3 is given with its conserved first and last residue. A D gene is named only where the DNA matches it firmly. The size field is filled for only some rows; it gives once, few, many or a size class.

clone size,V gene,D gene,J gene,CDR3 protein,CDR3 DNA
-,TRBV21-1,-,TRBJ2-1,CASSKCGGKSSYNEQFF,TGTGCCAGCAGCAAATGTGGAGGGAAGAGCTCCTACAATGAGCAGTTCTTC
-,TRBV6-5,-,TRBJ2-7,CASSTTGYRFEQYF,TGTGCCAGCAGTACGACAGGCTACAGGTTCGAGCAGTACTTC
-,TRBV7-2,TRBD2,TRBJ2-7,CASSYLVAGAYEQYF,TGTGCCAGCAGCTACCTAGTTGCGGGAGCTTACGAGCAGTACTTC
-,TRBV25-1,-,TRBJ1-1,CASSEVTAPNTEAFF,TGTGCCAGCAGTGAAGTGACAGCTCCGAACACTGAAGCTTTCTTT
-,TRBV18,-,TRBJ1-2,CASSPPTPRGYGYTF,TGTGCCAGCTCACCACCGACCCCCCGGGGGTATGGCTACACCTTC
-,TRBV5-4,TRBD2,TRBJ2-3,CASSLDASGNTDTQYF,TGTGCCAGCAGCTTGGATGCTAGCGGGAACACAGATACGCAGTATTTT
-,TRBV3-1/TRBV3-2,TRBD2,TRBJ2-7,CASSKAGESYEQYF,TGTGCCAGCAGTAAAGCGGGAGAGTCCTACGAGCAGTACTTC
once,TRBV4-2,-,TRBJ1-1,CASSQLPRGSGGVNTEAFF,TGTGCCAGCAGCCAACTCCCCAGGGGCAGTGGAGGCGTGAACACTGAAGCTTTCTTT
-,TRBV28,TRBD2,TRBJ2-7,CASSLTGSGRSYEQYF,TGTGCCAGCAGTTTAACGGGGAGCGGGAGGTCCTACGAGCAGTACTTC
-,TRBV15,-,TRBJ1-1,CATSRDLGASEAFF,TGTGCCACCAGCAGAGATCTGGGGGCTTCTGAAGCTTTCTTT
once,TRBV12-5,-,TRBJ2-1,CASGPTSIEQFF,TGTGCTAGTGGCCCCACTAGCATTGAGCAGTTCTTC
-,TRBV19,TRBD1,TRBJ2-3,CASMGTGTGTDTQYF,TGTGCCAGTATGGGAACCGGGACAGGCACAGATACGCAGTATTTT
-,TRBV7-6,-,TRBJ1-1,CASSLLRGSNTEAFF,TGTGCCAGCAGCTTACTCAGGGGCTCTAACACTGAAGCTTTCTTT
-,TRBV11-2,-,TRBJ1-1,CASSLDLSRGVTTEAFF,TGTGCCAGCAGCTTAGACCTATCCCGCGGGGTTACCACTGAAGCTTTCTTT
-,TRBV7-8,TRBD2,TRBJ2-5,CASSLMARRLAGVVETQYF,TGTGCCAGCAGCTTAATGGCCCGTCGACTAGCGGGAGTGGTAGAGACCCAGTACTTC
-,TRBV18,-,TRBJ2-3,CASSPVDTQYF,TGTGCCAGCTCCCCGGTGGATACGCAGTATTTT